The rows below give T cell receptor beta chains drawn from one sample of a study of T cells in Graves' hyperthyroidism and ophthalmopathy. TCRdb reanalysed the multiplex PCR reads using MiXCR and keeps one entry per CDR3 protein. Of around 660,000 distinct CDR3 sequences listed, 45% are singletons. The sample comprised peripheral blood or thyroid tissue (not recorded which). The receptors were gathered from an adult man with Graves' disease, either hyperthyroidism or ophthalmopathy (not recorded which). Both conserved end residues are part of each CDR3. Each record gives: clone size, J gene, CDR3 length, V gene, D gene, CDR3 protein, CDR3 DNA. A D gene is named only where the DNA matches it firmly. Expanded clones get a size class; other rows say once, few or many, or leave the size out.

size: many; J: TRBJ2-7; length: 11; V: TRBV2; D: TRBD1; CDR3: CANSEPGQGGF; DNA: TGTGCCAACAGTGAACCCGGACAGGGTGGATTC
size: -; J: TRBJ1-6; length: 14; V: TRBV29-1; D: TRBD1; CDR3: CSVADRGSNQPLHF; DNA: TGCAGCGTTGCGGACAGGGGTAGCAATCAGCCCCTCCACTTT
size: few; J: TRBJ2-7; length: 14; V: TRBV7-9; D: -; CDR3: CASSPSYTSYEQYF; DNA: TGTGCCAGCAGCCCATCCTACACTTCCTACGAGCAGTACTTC
size: few; J: TRBJ1-2; length: 13; V: TRBV7-2; D: -; CDR3: CASSLVGQGGYTF; DNA: TGTGCCAGCAGCTTAGTAGGACAAGGTGGCTACACCTTC
size: -; J: TRBJ2-5; length: 13; V: TRBV7-6; D: TRBD2; CDR3: CASSLTSGAAQYF; DNA: TGTGCCAGCAGCTTGACTAGCGGGGCGGCCCAGTACTTC
size: many; J: TRBJ1-3; length: 16; V: TRBV25-1; D: TRBD1; CDR3: CASSDLGTGGRNTIYF; DNA: TGTGCCAGCAGTGACCTTGGGACAGGGGGCAGAAACACCATATATTTT
size: -; J: TRBJ1-5; length: 16; V: TRBV2; D: TRBD1; CDR3: CASRTEGQGHNQPQHF; DNA: TGTGCCAGCAGGACAGAGGGACAGGGACACAATCAGCCCCAGCATTTT
size: -; J: TRBJ1-5; length: 18; V: TRBV19; D: TRBD1; CDR3: CASSIEWTGGQSNQPQHF; DNA: TGTGCCAGTAGTATAGAGTGGACAGGGGGCCAGAGCAATCAGCCCCAGCATTTT
size: many; J: TRBJ2-5; length: 15; V: TRBV24-1; D: -; CDR3: CATSDDQGLEETQYF; DNA: TGTGCCACCAGTGATGATCAGGGGCTAGAAGAGACCCAGTACTTC
size: -; J: TRBJ1-5; length: 15; V: TRBV15; D: TRBD1; CDR3: CATSRRQGLGQPQHF; DNA: TGTGCCACCAGCAGGCGACAGGGGCTCGGACAGCCCCAGCATTTT
size: -; J: TRBJ2-2; length: 14; V: TRBV19; D: TRBD1; CDR3: CASSTTGGSGELFF; DNA: TGTGCCAGTAGTACAACAGGGGGCTCCGGGGAGCTGTTTTTT
size: many; J: TRBJ1-2; length: 13; V: TRBV7-8; D: -; CDR3: CASSLAALYGYTF; DNA: TGTGCCAGCAGCTTAGCGGCATTGTATGGCTACACCTTC
size: -; J: TRBJ2-5; length: 15; V: TRBV15; D: TRBD2; CDR3: CATSSETSGRGTQYF; DNA: TGTGCCACCAGCAGTGAGACTAGCGGGAGGGGGACCCAGTACTTC
size: -; J: TRBJ2-7; length: 12; V: TRBV20-1; D: -; CDR3: CSARQGNYEQCF; DNA: TGCAGTGCTAGACAGGGTAACTACGAGCAGTGCTTC
size: many; J: TRBJ1-2; length: 15; V: TRBV2; D: -; CDR3: CASSLQGAGEDGYTF; DNA: TGTGCCAGCAGCCTCCAAGGAGCAGGGGAGGATGGCTACACCTTC
size: many; J: TRBJ2-5; length: 13; V: TRBV19; D: -; CDR3: CASSSGQLETQYF; DNA: TGTGCCAGTAGTTCCGGACAGTTGGAGACCCAGTACTTC
size: once; J: TRBJ1-2; length: 13; V: TRBV29-1; D: -; CDR3: CSTGLDKSYGYTF; DNA: TGCAGCACCGGACTAGACAAGTCCTATGGCTACACCTTC
size: -; J: TRBJ2-2; length: 15; V: TRBV9; D: -; CDR3: CASSRPGLNTGELFF; DNA: TGTGCCAGCAGCCGACCGGGACTCAACACCGGGGAGCTGTTTTTT
size: -; J: TRBJ1-1; length: 14; V: TRBV20-1; D: TRBD1; CDR3: CSARTGGRNTEAFF; DNA: TGCAGTGCTCGGACAGGGGGAAGGAACACTGAAGCTTTCTTT
size: -; J: TRBJ1-1; length: 14; V: TRBV2; D: -; CDR3: CASALDSMNTEAFF; DNA: TGTGCCAGCGCTTTAGACAGTATGAACACTGAAGCTTTCTTT
size: -; J: TRBJ1-2; length: 15; V: TRBV10-3; D: -; CDR3: CAISESPGREYGYTF; DNA: TGTGCCATCAGTGAGTCACCGGGGAGAGAATATGGCTACACCTTC
size: many; J: TRBJ2-2; length: 13; V: TRBV7-2; D: -; CDR3: CASSRQGTGELFF; DNA: TGTGCCAGCAGCCGTCAGGGGACCGGGGAGCTGTTTTTT
size: -; J: TRBJ1-6; length: 13; V: TRBV29-1; D: -; CDR3: CSRRLTENSPLHF; DNA: TGCAGCCGAAGACTAACGGAGAATTCACCCCTCCACTTT
size: few; J: TRBJ1-2; length: 16; V: TRBV4-2; D: TRBD1; CDR3: CASSQVSGQLNYGYTF; DNA: TGTGCCAGCAGCCAAGTATCGGGACAGTTAAACTATGGCTACACCTTC
size: many; J: TRBJ1-1; length: 13; V: TRBV29-1; D: -; CDR3: CSVDNGKNTEAFF; DNA: TGCAGCGTTGATAACGGCAAGAACACTGAAGCTTTCTTT
size: once; J: TRBJ2-3; length: 15; V: TRBV7-9; D: -; CDR3: CASSLATSGTDTQYF; DNA: TGTGCCAGCAGCTTAGCAACGAGTGGGACAGATACGCAGTATTTT
size: few; J: TRBJ1-1; length: 12; V: TRBV7-9; D: -; CDR3: CASSIAETEAFF; DNA: TGTGCCAGCAGCATTGCAGAAACTGAAGCTTTCTTT
size: few; J: TRBJ2-2; length: 14; V: TRBV5-1; D: -; CDR3: CASSLRENTGELFF; DNA: TGCGCCAGCAGCTTAAGGGAGAACACCGGGGAGCTGTTTTTT
size: few; J: TRBJ2-7; length: 12; V: TRBV9; D: -; CDR3: CASSPRWGEQYF; DNA: TGTGCCAGCAGCCCCCGCTGGGGCGAGCAGTACTTC
size: few; J: TRBJ1-2; length: 14; V: TRBV4-1; D: -; CDR3: CASSQGVLYYGYTF; DNA: TGCGCCAGCAGCCAAGGAGTCCTCTACTATGGCTACACCTTC
size: -; J: TRBJ1-1; length: 17; V: TRBV6-4; D: -; CDR3: CASSYWGFRGAQTEAFF; DNA: TGTGCCAGCAGTTACTGGGGGTTTCGGGGGGCGCAGACTGAAGCTTTCTTT
size: many; J: TRBJ1-1; length: 13; V: TRBV19; D: -; CDR3: CASSMVGNTEAFF; DNA: TGTGCCAGTAGTATGGTTGGGAACACTGAAGCTTTCTTT
size: -; J: TRBJ1-1; length: 8; V: TRBV29-1; D: -; CDR3: CSVEGPFF; DNA: TGCAGCGTTGAAGGGCCGTTCTTT
size: few; J: TRBJ1-1; length: 15; V: TRBV7-3; D: -; CDR3: CASSLEVRSNTEAFF; DNA: TGTGCCAGCAGCTTAGAGGTCAGGTCGAACACTGAAGCTTTCTTT
size: few; J: TRBJ1-4; length: 15; V: TRBV20-1; D: -; CDR3: CSALEGAGADEKLFF; DNA: TGCAGTGCCCTAGAGGGAGCAGGTGCGGATGAAAAACTGTTTTTT
size: -; J: TRBJ1-1; length: 15; V: TRBV7-2; D: -; CDR3: CASSLGFTGSPEAFF; DNA: TGTGCCAGCAGCTTAGGGTTTACAGGGAGCCCTGAAGCTTTCTTT
size: few; J: TRBJ2-5; length: 14; V: TRBV9; D: -; CDR3: CASSVEGLQETQYF; DNA: TGTGCCAGCAGCGTAGAGGGCTTGCAAGAGACCCAGTACTTC
size: -; J: TRBJ1-3; length: 15; V: TRBV10-1; D: TRBD1; CDR3: CAISGTGISGNTIYF; DNA: TGTGCCATCAGTGGGACAGGTATCTCTGGAAACACCATATATTTT
size: many; J: TRBJ1-1; length: 14; V: TRBV10-1; D: -; CDR3: CASSESRAPAKAFF; DNA: TGCGCCAGCAGTGAGTCACGAGCGCCAGCCAAGGCTTTCTTT
size: -; J: TRBJ2-7; length: 15; V: TRBV2; D: -; CDR3: CASSYGTQNHYEQYF; DNA: TGTGCCAGCAGTTACGGGACTCAAAATCACTACGAGCAGTACTTC
size: many; J: TRBJ1-5; length: 14; V: TRBV24-1; D: -; CDR3: CATSDLGVDQPQHF; DNA: TGTGCCACCAGTGATTTAGGGGTGGATCAGCCCCAGCATTTT
size: many; J: TRBJ1-5; length: 14; V: TRBV5-4; D: TRBD1; CDR3: CASSFDRVDQPQHF; DNA: TGTGCCAGCAGCTTCGACAGGGTTGATCAGCCCCAGCATTTT
size: few; J: TRBJ2-2; length: 16; V: TRBV9; D: TRBD2; CDR3: CASSDQGTSGTGELFF; DNA: TGTGCCAGCAGCGACCAAGGGACTAGCGGCACCGGGGAGCTGTTTTTT
size: -; J: TRBJ1-1; length: 14; V: TRBV7-3; D: -; CDR3: CASSPSQGRAEAFF; DNA: TGTGCCAGCAGCCCCTCCCAGGGTAGGGCTGAAGCTTTCTTT
size: -; J: TRBJ1-4; length: 12; V: TRBV20-1; D: -; CDR3: CSAIRGNEKLFF; DNA: TGCAGTGCTATCAGGGGTAATGAAAAACTGTTTTTT
size: -; J: TRBJ2-2; length: 15; V: TRBV7-9; D: -; CDR3: CASSLPTANTGELFF; DNA: TGTGCCAGCAGCTTACCGACAGCGAACACCGGGGAGCTGTTTTTT
size: -; J: TRBJ2-5; length: 12; V: TRBV20-1; D: -; CDR3: CSARVDRETQYF; DNA: TGCAGTGCTAGAGTGGACCGAGAGACCCAGTACTTC
size: many; J: TRBJ1-4; length: 15; V: TRBV7-6; D: -; CDR3: CASSPGGGTNEKLFF; DNA: TGTGCCAGCAGTCCGGGCGGGGGAACTAATGAAAAACTGTTTTTT
size: -; J: TRBJ1-4; length: 17; V: TRBV9; D: TRBD1; CDR3: CASSVAPAGTGDEKLVF; DNA: TGTGCCAGCAGCGTAGCTCCGGCCGGGACAGGGGATGAAAAACTGGTTTTT
size: -; J: TRBJ1-5; length: 13; V: TRBV15; D: -; CDR3: CATSRDGNSPQHF; DNA: TGTGCCACCAGCAGAGACGGTAATTCACCCCAGCATTTT